This entry features one T cell receptor (beta chain) sequence. The antigen it recognizes is unknown. No base quality values were provided; no much bigger clone lies one nucleotide off. The immunoSEQ Assay, a bias-controlled multiplex PCR, was used to amplify TCRbeta CDR3 regions from genomic DNA. For the original study's pipeline: The number of nucleated cells in each sample was estimated by amplification of reference gene primers within the assay. To quantify the absolute abundance of each unique TCRbeta CDR3 rearrangement, sequence reads were collapsed and filtered. For each sample, productive Simpson clonality was calculated by taking the square root of Simpson's diversity index across productive rearrangements. TCRdb took this table from immuneACCESS and kept in-frame rearrangements with V and J called. Such tables lack part of the clones; where checked against another copy, unresolved V genes explain under half of the gap, and the rest is unexplained. Clonal size and the V and J genes are those of that table, whereas D and trimming came from the DNA. Counted in this sample were 150,000 to 200,000 clones; approximately 95% of them appeared once. The ten largest clones add up to roughly 2.1% of the sample.

The data originate from a study of blood T cell repertoires in COVID-19 (dated by TCRdb to the early 2020s). Some background on the complete study: The collaborator samples originated in the United States, Italy and Spain and spanned the acute and convalescent phases of COVID-19. The prospective study material was composed of cDNA or gDNA derived from T cells, B-cell-depleted T cells, or PBMCs. A freely available public database, intended as a resource for researchers studying the immune response to SARS-CoV-2, is where the repertoires were released. Where available, HLA class I and class II types were obtained from metadata supplied by the sample provider rather than from assay-based typing. Samples came from the ongoing ImmuneRACE study (first 160 participants) plus 1,254 subjects from 6 global collaborators. Subjects who had been exposed to COVID-19, were actively infected with it, or had recovered from it provided the deeply sampled blood TCRbeta repertoires that made up the dataset. Sample metadata almost always included a de-identified subject ID, COVID-19 status, age in years and sex. Paper-wide results and their limitations: How much clinical and demographic metadata was included differed by source and by participant, and the metadata was provided uncurated.

From the germline V gene (reference sequence), CDR1 is LNHNV and CDR2 is YYDKDF. Measured from the cysteine to the phenylalanine, the CDR3 is 15 residues long. Kept here is only the CDR3 DNA, which spans 45 bases and is read in frame from base 1. Relative to germline, V is 1 base shorter and J is 5 bases shorter, with 14 bases between their ends. In Seattle, one collaborating source enrolled patients while the infection was active and tracked those patients longitudinally over the course of disease. Whole blood was collected in K2EDTA tubes by collaborating institutions according to the institutions' own protocols. For TCRbeta analysis, collaborators shipped samples in one of three forms: frozen whole blood, isolated PBMCs, or DNA extracted from either of those sample types.

Sequencing input: peripheral blood. This receptor chain uses TRBV15 and TRBJ2-5; a tentative D match to TRBD1 spans 6 bases. The source of this sequence is a woman between 55 and 75 years old with COVID-19, enrolled during active disease. The sequenced DNA: TGTGCCACCAGCAGAGTGGGGGCCCCGAGGGAGACCCAGTACTTC. Translated, it reads CATSRVGAPRETQYF.